A single sample is the source of the 9 T cell receptor beta chains below, sequenced in a study of blood T cell repertoires in COVID-19. Some clones are missing from TCRdb's copy, which holds only in-frame ones; the method was immunoSEQ multiplex PCR. The sample includes 110,000 to 150,000 clones, around 81% of them seen just once. The source material was peripheral blood. The receptors derive from a human donor in a cohort sampled during active COVID-19.

J is TRBJ2-3 and V is TRBV5-4; TRBD2 agrees at 9 bases. After removal of 2 bases from V and 3 bases from J, the junction contained 7 bases not matched to a gene. From germline, CDR1 is SGHNT and CDR2 YYREEE (reference sequence). The CDR3 covers 16 residues. CDR3 nucleotides: TGTGCCAGCAGCTTACAAGCGGGAGGAGTAACAGATACGCAGTATTTT. The encoded protein is CASSLQAGGVTDTQYF.

The sample holds one count of this clone. The rearrangement links TRBV4-3 to TRBJ2-2, with D possibly TRBD2 on 6 matching bases. Germline assignment: CDR1 LGHNA and CDR2 YSLEER. Trimming stripped 2 bases from V and 4 bases from J, with 14 bases between. The CDR3 extends over 16 amino acids. The CDR3 protein is CASSQWVGRSTGELFF. The CDR3 bases are TGCGCCAGCAGCCAATGGGTCGGGAGAAGCACCGGGGAGCTGTTTTTT.

The V and J genes are TRBV18 and TRBJ1-6; 10 nucleotides align to TRBD1. This CDR3 region has 14 residues. V shed 5 bases, J shed 6 bases, and the junction held 1 base outside the gene matches. Germline V CDR1 and CDR2: KGHSH, LQKENI. The CDR3: CASSRTGGNSPLHF. The CDR3 DNA is TGTGCCAGCTCAAGGACAGGGGGTAATTCACCCCTCCACTTT.

The J gene is TRBJ1-2, the V gene TRBV27, with TRBD1 identical over 7 bases. Germline V gene sequence: CDR1 MNHEY, CDR2 SMNVEV (reference sequence). The V gene end was trimmed by 5 bases and the J gene end by 4 bases; junction bases not matched to a gene: 7. CDR3 length: 14 residues. This CDR3 reads CASSPRQGGYGYTF. The DNA of the CDR3 is TGTGCCAGCAGTCCCCGACAGGGAGGCTATGGCTACACCTTC.

J is TRBJ1-1 and V is TRBV10-1; no firm D call. The CDR3 extends over 17 amino acids. CDR1 and CDR2 from the germline V gene are WNHNN and SYGVQD (reference sequence). Trimming shortened V by 5 bases and J by 1 base, and 20 bases separated the two germline ends. The CDR3, as DNA: TGCGCCAGCAGTACGACGGGTCGATTGACGGGGAACACTGAAGCTTTCTTT. It specifies CASSTTGRLTGNTEAFF.

This sequence joins TRBV28 and TRBJ1-2, with D perhaps TRBD1 (5 bases). This CDR3 region has 15 residues. CDR1 MDHEN and CDR2 SYDVKM come from the germline V gene. Trimming took 6 bases from V and 2 from J, leaving 16 bases between them. CDR3 region: CASRAPGLRNYGYTF. Here the CDR3 DNA reads TGTGCCAGCAGGGCCCCGGGACTGAGAAACTATGGCTACACCTTC.

V gene TRBV5-1 combines with J gene TRBJ2-7; possibly TRBD2 for D (6 bases). With 4 bases removed from V and 0 bases from J, the gap between germline ends came to 17 bases. The CDR3 covers 16 residues. The germline CDR1 and CDR2 sequences are SGHRS and YFSETQ. CDR3 in amino acids: CASSLRGNRTSYEQYF. The CDR3 DNA reads TGCGCCAGCAGCCTCCGCGGGAACCGGACCTCCTACGAGCAGTACTTC.

The J gene is TRBJ1-2, the V gene TRBV5-1; unclear D gene. Per germline, CDR1 SGHRS and CDR2 YFSETQ. The CDR3 extends over 14 amino acids. Trimming removed 2 bases from V and 0 bases from J, with 8 bases in between. Written as DNA, the CDR3 is TGCGCCAGCAGCTTCTCCACGGCTAACTATGGCTACACCTTC. Amino acid sequence: CASSFSTANYGYTF.

The chain links TRBV28 to TRBJ1-5; perhaps TRBD1 as D (5 bases). Germline loops: CDR1 MDHEN, CDR2 SYDVKM. This CDR3 has 16 residues. V was clipped by 4 bases and J by 7 bases, with 20 bases between them. CDR3 residues: CASSSPGRGAGQPQHF. Written as DNA, the CDR3 is TGTGCCAGCAGTTCCCCCGGACGAGGGGCGGGACAGCCCCAGCATTTT.